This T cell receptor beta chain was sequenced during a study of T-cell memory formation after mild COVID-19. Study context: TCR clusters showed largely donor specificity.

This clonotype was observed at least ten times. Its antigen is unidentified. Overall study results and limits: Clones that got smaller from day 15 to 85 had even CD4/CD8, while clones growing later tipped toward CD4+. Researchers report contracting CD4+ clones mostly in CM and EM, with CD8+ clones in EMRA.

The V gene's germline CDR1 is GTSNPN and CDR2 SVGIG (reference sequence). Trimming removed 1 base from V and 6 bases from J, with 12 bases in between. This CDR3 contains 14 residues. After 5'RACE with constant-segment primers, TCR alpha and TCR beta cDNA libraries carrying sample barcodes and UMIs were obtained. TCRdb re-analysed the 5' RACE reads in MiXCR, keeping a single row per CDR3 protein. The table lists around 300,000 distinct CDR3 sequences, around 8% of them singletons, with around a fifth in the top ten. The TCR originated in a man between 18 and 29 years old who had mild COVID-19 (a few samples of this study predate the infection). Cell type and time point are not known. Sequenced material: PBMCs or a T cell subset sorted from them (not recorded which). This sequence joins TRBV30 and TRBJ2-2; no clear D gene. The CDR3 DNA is TGTGCCTGGAGTGCGGCTCCGGAGTCCGGGGAGCTGTTTTTT. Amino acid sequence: CAWSAAPESGELFF.